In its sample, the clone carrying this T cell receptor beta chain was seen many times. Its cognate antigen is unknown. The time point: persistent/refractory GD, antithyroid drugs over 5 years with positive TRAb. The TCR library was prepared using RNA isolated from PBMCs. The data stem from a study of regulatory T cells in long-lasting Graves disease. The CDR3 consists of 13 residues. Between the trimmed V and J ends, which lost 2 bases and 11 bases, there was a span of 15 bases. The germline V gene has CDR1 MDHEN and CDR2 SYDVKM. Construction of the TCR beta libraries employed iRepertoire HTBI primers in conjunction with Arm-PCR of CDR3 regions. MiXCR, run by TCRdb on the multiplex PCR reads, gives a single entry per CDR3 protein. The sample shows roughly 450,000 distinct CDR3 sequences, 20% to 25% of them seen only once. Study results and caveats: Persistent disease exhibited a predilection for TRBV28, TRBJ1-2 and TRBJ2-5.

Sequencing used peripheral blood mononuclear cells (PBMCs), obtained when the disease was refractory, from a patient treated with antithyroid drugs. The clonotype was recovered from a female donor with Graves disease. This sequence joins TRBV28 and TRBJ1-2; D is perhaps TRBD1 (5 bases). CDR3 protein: CASSLTNPGHYTF. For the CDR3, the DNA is TGTGCCAGCAGTTTAACAAACCCCGGACATTACACCTTC.